This TCR beta chain was obtained from a study of blood T cell repertoires in COVID-19. The wider study: The United States, Italy and Spain supplied acute and convalescent COVID-19 samples.

Between the trimmed V and J ends, which lost 3 bases and 1 base, there was a span of 11 bases. The CDR3 covers 16 residues. Germline V gene lookup returns CDR1 KGHDR and CDR2 SFDVKD. Here immunoSEQ multiplex PCR was the method, and the copy in TCRdb shows in-frame clones only, minus some. The sample holds some 150,000 clones, roughly 80% seen once. The chain uses TRBV24-1 and TRBJ2-2; D perhaps matches TRBD2 (5 bases). The TCR originated in a human donor in a cohort sampled during active COVID-19. The sequenced material came from peripheral blood. DNA for the CDR3: TGTGCCACCAGTGATATCGTCCGGGGGAACACCGGGGAGCTGTTTTTT. This gives the protein CATSDIVRGNTGELFF.